This passage covers 29 T cell receptor beta chains from one sample sequenced in a study of blood T cell repertoires in COVID-19. Sequencing used immunoSEQ multiplex PCR; TCRdb keeps in-frame clones, though not all of them. The data contain roughly 280,000 clones, 87% of them singletons. Input material: peripheral blood. These receptor sequences come from a woman between 50 and 59 years old who had recovered from COVID-19.

The chain has TRBV6-5 and TRBJ1-6; no clear D. The CDR3 consists of 15 residues. Germline V gene data show CDR1 as MNHEY and CDR2 as SVGAGI. Trimming removed 7 bases at V and 4 bases at J, with 14 bases between. The CDR3 DNA reads as TGTGCCAGCATCCTTGAGGCACTGTATAATTCACCCCTCCACTTT. This sequence encodes CASILEALYNSPLHF.

This chain connects TRBV7-2 to TRBJ1-5, with 7 bases that match TRBD1. With V trimmed by 4 bases and J by 6 bases, 9 bases remained unmatched. CDR1 SGHTA and CDR2 FQGNSA come from the germline V gene. The CDR3 length is 15 residues. The CDR3 DNA reads as TGTGCCAGCAGCTCGGGACAGTCTTTAGCTCAGCCCCAGCATTTT. It translates to CASSSGQSLAQPQHF.

In its sample, this clone was seen once. The rearrangement joins TRBV6-5 to TRBJ1-2; a possible D gene is TRBD1 (5 bases). With 1 base removed from V and 7 bases from J, the gap between germline ends came to 7 bases. This CDR3 has 12 residues. Per the germline V gene, CDR1 is MNHEY and CDR2 is SVGAGI. CDR3 sequence: CASSYYRSGYTF. The CDR3 DNA reads TGTGCCAGCAGTTACTACAGGTCTGGCTACACCTTC.

The V call is TRBV6-5, the J call TRBJ1-4; D not certain. This CDR3 is 13 amino acids long. The germline gives CDR1 MNHEY, CDR2 SVGAGI. The V and J ends lost 2 bases and 7 bases respectively, with 8 bases between them. The CDR3 DNA is TGTGCCAGCAGTTACGGCCTCATTGAAAAACTGTTTTTT. As protein: CASSYGLIEKLFF.

The CDR3, as DNA: TGTGCCAGCAGTGTGCTAGCGGGGGCGATAGGGACCCAGTACTTC. It is translated as CASSVLAGAIGTQYF. The chain links TRBV27 to TRBJ2-5, with 10 bases fitting TRBD2. V lost 5 bases to trimming and J lost 7 bases; unmatched junction nucleotides: 10. The CDR3 has 15 residues. Germline V gene sequence: CDR1 MNHEY, CDR2 SMNVEV (reference sequence).

The genes are TRBV28 and TRBJ1-2; D perhaps matches TRBD1 (6 bases). Germline V lookup: CDR1 MDHEN, CDR2 SYDVKM. Trimming took 6 bases from V and 8 from J, leaving 16 bases between them. The CDR3 totals 13 residues. The CDR3 region has the DNA TGTGCCAGCAGCAAATACAGGGCACGAGGCTACACCTTC. It codes for CASSKYRARGYTF.

The chain joins TRBV18 to TRBJ1-6, with 8 bases lining up with TRBD1. Trimming took 4 bases from V and 10 from J; bases not matched to a gene: 6. Germline V gene lookup returns CDR1 KGHSH and CDR2 LQKENI. This CDR3 has 14 residues. Written as DNA, the CDR3 is TGTGCCAGCTCACTTACAGGGGGTCGCTCACCCCTCCACTTT. Encoded protein: CASSLTGGRSPLHF.

The chain couples TRBV18 to TRBJ1-5; 8 bases line up with TRBD1. The CDR3 contains 14 residues. The V gene's germline CDR1 is KGHSH and CDR2 LQKENI. V shed 5 bases and J 5 bases; nucleotides not matched to a gene: 5. The CDR3 loop is CASSVQGDDQPQHF. The CDR3 DNA reads TGTGCCAGCTCAGTACAGGGGGATGATCAGCCCCAGCATTTT. Looking up the rest from reference TRBV18 and TRBJ1-5 gives the full variable domain: NAGVMQNPRHLVRRRGQEARLRCSPMKGHSHVYWYRQLPEEGLKFMVYLQKENIIDESGMPKERFSAEFPKEGPSILRIQQVVRGDSAAYFCASSVQGDDQPQHFGDGTRLSIL.

This clone has only one observation. V gene TRBV28 combines with J gene TRBJ2-3; 11 bases are a match to TRBD2. The CDR3 extends over 19 amino acids. Germline CDR1 MDHEN, CDR2 SYDVKM. Trimming at V came to 6 bases and at J to 5 bases, leaving 19 bases not matched to a gene. The CDR3 protein is CASSPTIRYSGRAGDTQYF. The CDR3 region has the DNA TGTGCCAGCAGCCCTACGATTAGATATAGCGGGAGGGCCGGAGATACGCAGTATTTT.

The chain recombines TRBV2 with TRBJ1-3; 9 bases map to TRBD1. Germline values: CDR1 SNHLY, CDR2 FYNNEI. This CDR3 is built from 18 residues. Trimming removed 7 bases from V and 0 bases from J; junction bases left unmatched: 13. The CDR3 protein is CASNSDRGPRASGNTIYF. The CDR3 coding sequence is TGTGCCAGCAACTCGGACAGGGGACCTAGAGCCTCTGGAAACACCATATATTTT.

The chain couples TRBV10-2 to TRBJ2-1, with TRBD2 matching 9 bases. Losses at the gene ends were 8 bases for V and 5 bases for J; bases not matched to a gene: 10. The germline CDR1 and CDR2 sequences are WSHSY and SAAADI. The CDR3 consists of 15 residues. The CDR3 reads CASRRGGNIDNEQFF. Written as DNA, the CDR3 is TGCGCCAGCCGGCGGGGGGGGAATATTGACAATGAGCAGTTCTTC.

The chain combines TRBV5-4 with TRBJ1-6; weak D call: TRBD1 (5 bases). CDR1 is SGHNT and CDR2 is YYREEE in the germline V gene (reference sequence). The germline V and J ends were trimmed by 4 bases and 4 bases, with 15 bases remaining between them. The length of the CDR3 is 16 residues. The CDR3 DNA reads TGTGCCAGCAGCCCCCGGCAGGGATTATATAATTCACCCCTCCACTTT. Its protein is CASSPRQGLYNSPLHF.

This chain joins TRBV19 and TRBJ1-1; D might be TRBD1 (5 bases). Germline values: CDR1 LNHDA, CDR2 SQIVND (reference sequence). The CDR3 runs to 13 residues. V was shortened by 7 bases and J by 4 bases, with 13 bases between the two germline ends. CDR3 DNA: TGTGCCAGTACTGGCAGGGTAACCACTGAAGCTTTCTTT. Amino acids: CASTGRVTTEAFF. The variable domain in full, completed from reference TRBV19 and TRBJ1-1, reads DGGITQSPKYLFRKEGQNVTLSCEQNLNHDAMYWYRQDPGQGLRLIYYSQIVNDFQKGDIAEGYSVSREKKESFPLTVTSAQKNPTAFYLCASTGRVTTEAFFGQGTRLTVV.

This chain uses TRBV11-3 with TRBJ2-2; 7 nucleotides agree with TRBD1. The CDR3 runs to 13 residues. The V and J ends lost 6 bases and 8 bases, in that order; junction bases with no gene match: 6. CDR1 and CDR2 from the germline V gene are SGHNT and YENEEA. CDR3 nucleotides: TGTGCCAGCAGGGGACAGACTGAGGGGGAGCTGTTTTTT. It codes for CASRGQTEGELFF.

This clone has just one count. The V call is TRBV7-2, the J call TRBJ2-5; D remains unclear. Germline-derived CDR1 and CDR2 are SGHTA and FQGNSA. CDR3 length: 15 amino acids. The V gene lost 5 bases and the J gene lost 0 bases, with 13 bases spanning the gap. CDR3 protein: CASSPRERNQETQYF. The DNA for the CDR3 is TGTGCCAGCAGCCCGAGAGAGAGGAACCAAGAGACCCAGTACTTC.

The chain uses TRBV5-1 and TRBJ2-3; 8 bases align to TRBD2. Germline trimming cut 0 bases from V and 2 bases from J; bases unmatched to any gene: 5. Per germline, CDR1 SGHRS and CDR2 YFSETQ. The CDR3 has 16 residues. For the CDR3, the DNA is TGCGCCAGCAGCTTGGCCCCGGGACTAGACACAGATACGCAGTATTTT. Amino acid sequence: CASSLAPGLDTDTQYF.

The genes are TRBV2 and TRBJ1-2; the D is unclear. V was trimmed by 4 bases and J by 4 bases, leaving 10 bases between them. The CDR3 spans 13 residues. Germline V gene data show CDR1 as SNHLY and CDR2 as FYNNEI. CDR3 loop: CASSVGTAYGYTF. In DNA, the CDR3 is TGTGCCAGCAGTGTGGGTACAGCCTATGGCTACACCTTC.

In its sample, this clone was seen once. The genes are TRBV3-1 (or the pseudogene TRBV3-2) and TRBJ1-2, with TRBD1 matching over 7 bases. J lost 4 bases, V lost 6 bases, and 14 bases had no gene match. Per the germline V gene, CDR1 is LGHDT and CDR2 is YNNKEL (reference sequence). The CDR3 is made up of 16 amino acids. Here the CDR3 reads CASSANLVRGFYGYTF. CDR3 in DNA: TGTGCCAGCAGTGCGAACCTGGTCAGGGGGTTCTATGGCTACACCTTC.

This clone was observed once. The V call is TRBV6-1, the J call TRBJ2-1; 11 nucleotides line up with TRBD1. V gave up 2 bases and J gave up 1 base; unmatched junction bases: 4. This CDR3 is 17 amino acids long. Germline V gene sequence: CDR1 MNHNS, CDR2 SASEGT. The CDR3 loop reads CASSELGQGVSYNEQFF. The CDR3 nucleotides read TGTGCCAGCAGTGAACTGGGACAGGGGGTATCCTACAATGAGCAGTTCTTC.

Concerning this clone itself: The CDR3 carries no conserved terminal phenylalanine or tryptophan, so it likely arises from a read error. The DNA is omitted, as the CDR3 cannot be located on it reliably, and the CDR3 follows TCRdb's listing. The genes are TRBV7-2 and TRBJ1-5; whether TRBD1, the table's D call, matches the DNA was not checked. Germline values: CDR1 SGHTA, CDR2 FQGNSA. The CDR3 sequence runs 11 residues, both termini included. CDR3: CASSPPKGPAL.

This chain uses TRBV5-1 with TRBJ2-7; tentatively, D is TRBD1 (5 bases). The CDR3 loop spans 17 amino acids. CDR1 is SGHRS and CDR2 is YFSETQ in the germline V gene. The V gene lost 4 bases and the J gene lost 6 bases, with 26 bases spanning the gap. This CDR3 reads CASSLRPRAGPTGEQYF. DNA for the CDR3: TGCGCCAGCAGCCTAAGGCCCAGGGCAGGGCCGACCGGCGAGCAGTACTTC. The entire variable domain, with the rest obtained from reference TRBV5-1 and TRBJ2-7, is as follows: KAGVTQTPRYLIKTRGQQVTLSCSPISGHRSVSWYQQTPGQGLQFLFEYFSETQRNKGNFPGRFSGRQFSNSRSEMNVSTLELGDSALYLCASSLRPRAGPTGEQYFGPGTRLTVT.

The V and J genes are TRBV7-2 and TRBJ1-1; the D is unclear. The CDR3 is 14 residues long. The V gene's germline CDR1 is SGHTA and CDR2 FQGNSA. With 5 bases removed from V and 4 bases from J, the gap between germline ends came to 14 bases. The CDR3 nucleotides are TGTGCCAGCAGCCAATCTTTGGGAGTCACTGAAGCTTTCTTT. Encoded protein: CASSQSLGVTEAFF. Full variable domain (remainder filled in from reference TRBV7-2 and TRBJ1-1): GAGVSQSPSNKVTEKGKDVELRCDPISGHTALYWYRQSLGQGLEFLIYFQGNSAPDKSGLPSDRFSAERTGGSVSTLTIQRTQQEDSAVYLCASSQSLGVTEAFFGQGTRLTVV.

The chain has TRBV30 and TRBJ1-5; D gene uncertain. The V and J ends lost 1 base and 5 bases respectively, with 36 bases between them. Germline CDR1 and CDR2: GTSNPN and SVGIG (reference sequence). The CDR3 is 22 residues long. This CDR3 is CAWSAPSSFSNPRDIAHQPQHF. Here the CDR3 DNA reads TGTGCCTGGAGTGCACCCAGTTCGTTCTCGAATCCCCGGGATATTGCCCATCAGCCCCAGCATTTT.

The chain links TRBV19 to TRBJ1-1; TRBD1 might be the D (6 bases). Trimming shortened V by 8 bases and J by 2 bases, and 18 bases separated the two germline ends. Germline CDR1 LNHDA, CDR2 SQIVND (reference sequence). This CDR3 is 15 amino acids long. The CDR3 bases are TGTGCCAGTGGGACGATGACAGGTCGCAACACTGAAGCTTTCTTT. It encodes CASGTMTGRNTEAFF.

For this clone: The same CDR3 also results from other DNA sequences found in this sample. V gene TRBV19 combines with J gene TRBJ1-3; the D is unclear. Germline values: CDR1 LNHDA, CDR2 SQIVND (reference sequence). The V and J ends lost 11 bases and 0 bases respectively, with 8 bases between them. CDR3 length: 12 residues. Here the CDR3 DNA reads TGTGCCGCCCGCAGCTCTGGAAACACCATATATTTT. Its translation is CAARSSGNTIYF.

The V gene is TRBV10-3, the J gene TRBJ2-1, with D perhaps matching TRBD2 (6 bases). Deletions cut 3 bases from V and 8 bases from J, with 17 bases between. CDR1 and CDR2 from the germline V gene are ENHRY and SYGVKD. The CDR3 contains 15 residues. The CDR3 loop is CAISDGRGTRDEQFF. The CDR3, as DNA: TGTGCCATCAGTGACGGTCGCGGGACCCGTGATGAGCAGTTCTTC.

This clone appeared once. The chain recombines TRBV30 with TRBJ2-3; D remains ambiguous. CDR3 length equals 13 residues. The germline gives CDR1 GTSNPN, CDR2 SVGIG (reference sequence). The ends were cut back, 4 bases at V and 0 bases at J, with 8 bases in the middle. The CDR3 DNA reads as TGTGCCTGGACCGGTTGGAGCACAGATACGCAGTATTTT. Translating gives CAWTGWSTDTQYF.

This clone was recorded a few times. The V call is TRBV10-3, the J call TRBJ1-2; the match to TRBD1 covers 7 bases. V was clipped by 2 bases and J by 4 bases; unmatched bases: 4. Germline-derived CDR1 and CDR2 are ENHRY and SYGVKD. The CDR3 has 14 residues. CDR3 residues: CAISEPGTVYGYTF. The CDR3 DNA reads TGTGCCATCAGTGAGCCGGGGACAGTCTATGGCTACACCTTC.

The chain recombines TRBV5-1 with TRBJ2-1, with D possibly TRBD1 on 5 matching bases. V was trimmed by 1 base and J by 4 bases, leaving 6 bases between them. CDR1 is SGHRS, CDR2 YFSETQ, per germline. There are 13 residues in the CDR3. CDR3 loop: CASSLNRYNEQFF. As DNA, the CDR3 is TGCGCCAGCAGCTTGAACAGGTACAATGAGCAGTTCTTC.